Each of the 4 T cell receptor beta chains below was sequenced from the same sample in a study of T cell changes during pregnancy in multiple sclerosis. This table comes from immunoSEQ multiplex PCR, and its TCRdb copy is limited to in-frame clones, with some not included. The table shows 80,000 to 100,000 clones, with about nine tenths occurring only once. The sample in question was peripheral blood, obtained in the second trimester of pregnancy. These receptors were taken from a female donor in good health, enrolled as a control in a pregnancy study.

The gene calls are TRBV19 and TRBJ1-4; D unresolved. The V gene's germline CDR1 is LNHDA and CDR2 SQIVND (reference sequence). Trimming removed 7 bases from V and 0 bases from J, with 9 bases in between. CDR3 size: 14 residues. The CDR3 DNA follows: TGTGCCAGTACCTACAGTGCAACTAATGAAAAACTGTTTTTT. Protein sequence: CASTYSATNEKLFF.

The rearrangement joins TRBV10-3 to TRBJ1-2, with a weak D call TRBD1 (5 bases). Trimming shortened V by 6 bases and J by 8 bases, and 19 bases separated the two germline ends. Looked up from germline, CDR1 is ENHRY and CDR2 is SYGVKD. CDR3 length: 14 residues. In nucleotides, the CDR3 is TGTGCCATCAGCAGCAGGGAATGGGCGGAGGGCTACACCTTC. Its translation is CAISSREWAEGYTF.

The rearrangement uses TRBV25-1 and TRBJ2-3; 10 nucleotides agree with TRBD2. The CDR3 loop spans 15 amino acids. The V segment lost 7 bases and the J segment 2 bases; nucleotides outside the gene matches: 6. Germline loops: CDR1 MGHDK, CDR2 SYGVNS. The CDR3 sequence: CASTRTSGVTDTQYF. Here the CDR3 DNA reads TGTGCCAGCACACGGACTAGCGGAGTCACAGATACGCAGTATTTT.

This chain uses TRBV7-9 with TRBJ1-2; D perhaps matches TRBD1 (5 bases). Trimming pared 7 bases from V and 3 bases from J, leaving 21 bases between. Germline V gene sequence: CDR1 SEHNR, CDR2 FQNEAQ (reference sequence). The CDR3 sequence is 16 residues long. The DNA for the CDR3 is TGTGCCAGCAACAAACCGTGGGGGGTAGAGGACTATGGCTACACCTTC. This sequence encodes CASNKPWGVEDYGYTF.